The rows below give T cell receptor beta chains drawn from one sample of a study of Graves' ophthalmopathy and Graves' hyperthyroidism. TCRdb itself ran the multiplex PCR reads through MiXCR, one entry per CDR3 protein. Counted here are almost 750,000 distinct CDR3 sequences, roughly 40% occurring once; the ten biggest clones make up about 40%. The sample comprised peripheral blood. The receptor set was obtained from an adult man with Graves' ophthalmopathy. Both conserved end residues are part of each CDR3. Fields, in order: D gene, clone size, CDR3 length, V gene, J gene, CDR3 protein, CDR3 DNA. The D gene is left open where the match is weak. Clone size is shown for a subset of rows, as once, few, many or a class of expanded clone.

>-|-|15|TRBV5-6|TRBJ2-5
CASSLSGSGIETQYF
TGTGCCAGCAGCTTGAGTGGATCTGGTATAGAGACCCAGTACTTC
>-|-|14|TRBV25-1|TRBJ2-2
CASSLQQITGELFF
TGTGCCAGCAGTTTACAACAAATAACCGGGGAGCTGTTTTTT
>-|once|16|TRBV25-1|TRBJ1-1
CASSAAPPGVNTEAFF
TGTGCCAGCAGTGCAGCACCGCCAGGGGTGAACACTGAAGCTTTCTTT
>-|-|17|TRBV10-3|TRBJ1-4
CATRPRVSTTLNEKLFF
TGTGCCACCCGACCGAGGGTTTCAACGACGCTGAATGAAAAACTGTTTTTT
>TRBD1|few|12|TRBV29-1|TRBJ1-1
CSVRQGGTEAFF
TGCAGCGTTAGACAGGGAGGCACTGAAGCTTTCTTT
>-|-|13|TRBV24-1|TRBJ1-5
CATSAGGAQPQHF
TGTGCCACCAGTGCGGGAGGAGCTCAGCCCCAGCATTTT
>-|many|14|TRBV7-9|TRBJ2-5
CASSLFRSQETQYF
TGTGCCAGCAGCTTATTCCGTAGCCAAGAGACCCAGTACTTC
>TRBD2|many|14|TRBV11-2|TRBJ2-7
CASSLRSGSYEQYF
TGTGCCAGCAGCCTTCGAAGCGGGAGCTACGAGCAGTACTTC
>TRBD1|-|14|TRBV2|TRBJ1-1
CASSYWTGSTEAFF
TGTGCCAGCAGTTACTGGACAGGAAGCACTGAAGCTTTCTTT
>TRBD1|few|16|TRBV7-3|TRBJ1-6
CASSLTPDRLNSPLHF
TGTGCCAGCAGCTTAACCCCGGACAGGCTGAATTCACCCCTCCACTTT
>TRBD1|-|17|TRBV25-1|TRBJ1-1
CASSSSNRGFMNTEAFF
TGTGCCAGCAGTTCCTCTAACAGGGGGTTCATGAACACTGAAGCTTTCTTT
>-|-|15|TRBV15|TRBJ2-7
CATSRDPGGVGEQYF
TGTGCCACCAGCAGAGATCCCGGGGGAGTGGGGGAGCAGTACTTC
>-|-|13|TRBV29-1|TRBJ2-5
CSVEGSVRETQYF
TGCAGCGTTGAAGGCTCGGTGCGAGAGACCCAGTACTTC
>-|many|17|TRBV24-1|TRBJ2-5
CATSDPGGDRALETQYF
TGTGCCACCAGTGATCCCGGGGGGGACAGGGCGTTAGAGACCCAGTACTTC
>-|few|13|TRBV7-9|TRBJ2-5
CASSLFHQETQYF
TGTGCCAGCAGCTTATTTCACCAAGAGACCCAGTACTTC
>-|-|14|TRBV2|TRBJ2-7
CASSPTLGGYEQYF
TGTGCCAGCTCACCCACCCTCGGAGGCTACGAGCAGTACTTC
>-|-|17|TRBV7-9|TRBJ1-4
CASSLMLGGWRNEKLFF
TGTGCCAGCAGCCTAATGCTGGGGGGTTGGCGAAATGAAAAACTGTTTTTT
>-|-|15|TRBV24-1|TRBJ2-5
CATSDQRGGEDTQYF
TGTGCCACCAGTGACCAGAGGGGAGGCGAGGACACCCAGTACTTC
>TRBD2|few|19|TRBV14|TRBJ2-7
CASSQEYPSGTDWIYEQYF
TGTGCCAGCAGCCAGGAATATCCTAGCGGGACTGACTGGATTTACGAGCAGTACTTC
>-|many|14|TRBV7-2|TRBJ2-5
CASSPRIVWETQYF
TGTGCCAGCAGCCCCCGGATTGTGTGGGAGACCCAGTACTTC
>TRBD1|-|14|TRBV12-3/TRBV12-4|TRBJ2-2
CASSQSGGIGELFF
TGTGCCAGCAGTCAATCAGGGGGAATCGGGGAGCTGTTTTTT
>TRBD1|few|14|TRBV7-9|TRBJ2-5
CASSEPGGQETQYF
TGTGCCAGCAGCGAGCCAGGGGGCCAAGAGACCCAGTACTTC
>TRBD1|-|15|TRBV11-2|TRBJ1-6
CASSEGGTGNSPLHF
TGTGCCAGCAGTGAAGGGGGGACAGGGAATTCACCCCTCCACTTT
>-|few|13|TRBV3-1|TRBJ1-5
CASSQAPNQPQHF
TGTGCCAGCAGCCAAGCTCCCAATCAGCCCCAGCATTTT
>-|many|14|TRBV5-5|TRBJ1-5
CASSLASGDQPQHF
TGTGCCAGCAGCTTGGCCTCAGGTGATCAGCCCCAGCATTTT
>-|-|14|TRBV9|TRBJ1-1
CASSGALMNTEAFF
TGTGCCAGCAGCGGGGCCCTAATGAACACTGAAGCTTTCTTT
>-|many|13|TRBV12-3/TRBV12-4|TRBJ2-7
CASSFGQFYEQYF
TGTGCCAGCAGTTTCGGACAGTTCTACGAGCAGTACTTC
>TRBD1|many|15|TRBV2|TRBJ1-2
CASSDRQGGGGGYTF
TGTGCCAGCAGTGACCGACAGGGCGGCGGTGGTGGCTACACCTTC
>-|-|15|TRBV11-2|TRBJ2-7
CASSSYSGFSYEQYF
TGTGCCAGCAGCTCATATAGCGGCTTCTCCTACGAGCAGTACTTC
>TRBD1|-|11|TRBV29-1|TRBJ2-7
CSWGQGYEQYF
TGCAGCTGGGGACAGGGGTACGAGCAGTACTTC
>TRBD1|-|16|TRBV7-3|TRBJ1-3
CASNSGGQRSGNTIYF
TGTGCCAGCAACTCGGGGGGACAGAGATCTGGAAACACCATATATTTT
>-|few|15|TRBV7-3|TRBJ2-5
CASSLDPGAQETQYF
TGTGCCAGCAGCTTAGATCCCGGCGCCCAAGAGACCCAGTACTTC
>-|-|11|TRBV29-1|TRBJ1-1
CSVGYIPEAFF
TGCAGCGTTGGGTATATTCCTGAAGCTTTCTTT
>TRBD2|few|17|TRBV29-1|TRBJ2-7
CSDPGTSGKIFIYEQYF
TGCAGCGACCCAGGGACTAGCGGGAAGATATTTATCTACGAGCAGTACTTC
>-|-|16|TRBV4-1|TRBJ2-7
CASSPSTQGGSYEQYF
TGCGCCAGCAGCCCCTCGACACAGGGGGGGTCTTACGAGCAGTACTTC
>-|-|15|TRBV25-1|TRBJ1-6
CASSLSAGLNSPLHF
TGTGCCAGCAGTTTATCGGCAGGGCTTAATTCACCCCTCCACTTT
>TRBD1|many|15|TRBV27|TRBJ2-7
CASSYPGTGSHEQYF
TGTGCCAGCAGTTACCCCGGGACAGGGAGTCACGAGCAGTACTTC
>TRBD1|-|13|TRBV20-1|TRBJ1-2
CSTSDRADYGYTF
TGCAGTACCTCTGACAGGGCGGACTATGGCTACACCTTC
>-|-|15|TRBV24-1|TRBJ1-6
CASSEAPGGRSPLHF
TGTGCCAGCAGTGAAGCCCCGGGGGGCCGGTCACCCCTCCACTTT
>-|-|13|TRBV10-3|TRBJ2-7
CAISARADLEQYF
TGTGCCATCAGTGCACGCGCCGACCTCGAGCAGTACTTC
>-|-|13|TRBV5-4|TRBJ1-6
CASSPTENSPLHF
TGTGCCAGCAGTCCAACGGAGAATTCACCCCTCCACTTT
>-|many|14|TRBV12-3/TRBV12-4|TRBJ1-1
CASSFVSLNTEAFF
TGTGCCAGCAGTTTTGTCAGCCTGAACACTGAAGCTTTCTTT
>TRBD1|-|13|TRBV12-5|TRBJ1-1
CASGLGRDSEAFF
TGTGCTAGTGGTTTGGGCCGGGACAGTGAAGCTTTCTTT
>-|many|14|TRBV7-2|TRBJ1-1
CASSLLSGNTEAFF
TGTGCCAGCAGCTTATTATCGGGGAACACTGAAGCTTTCTTT
>-|-|16|TRBV10-3|TRBJ2-2
CASSLSRQGSGGELFF
TGTGCCAGCAGTTTATCGCGGCAGGGGTCCGGCGGGGAGCTGTTTTTT
>-|many|11|TRBV6-5|TRBJ2-5
CASTTSETQYF
TGTGCCAGCACCACCAGTGAGACCCAGTACTTC
>-|-|15|TRBV7-2|TRBJ2-7
CASSQGTPWTYEQYF
TGTGCCAGCAGCCAGGGGACCCCATGGACCTACGAGCAGTACTTC
>-|many|15|TRBV7-2|TRBJ2-2
CAVRKGPANTGELFF
TGTGCCGTGAGAAAGGGGCCCGCGAACACCGGGGAGCTGTTTTTT
>-|-|18|TRBV7-9|TRBJ2-6
CASSLNPARRSGANVLTF
TGTGCCAGCAGCTTAAACCCCGCAAGGAGGTCTGGGGCCAACGTCCTGACTTTC
>-|-|14|TRBV9|TRBJ2-3
CASSVETTTDTQYF
TGTGCCAGCAGCGTCGAAACTACCACAGATACGCAGTATTTT
>TRBD1|-|14|TRBV25-1|TRBJ1-2
CASSDGVTGNGYTF
TGTGCCAGCAGTGATGGGGTGACAGGGAACGGCTACACCTTC
>-|many|14|TRBV29-1|TRBJ2-7
CSTLTAGMGFEQYF
TGCAGCACACTCACGGCCGGGATGGGATTTGAGCAGTACTTC